The clone carrying this TCR beta chain appeared many times. Time point: healthy volunteer bleed at 2 weeks. Total RNA was isolated from unfractionated whole blood. These data come from a study of human T cells and chemical hapten exposure. MiXCR was run by TCRdb on the RACE reads, yielding one entry per CDR3 protein. The sample includes about 130,000 distinct CDR3 sequences, more than 7.5% seen only once; the top ten take 1.5% to 2%. Material for sequencing was whole blood. The clonotype was recovered from a male donor in good health. Some clones in this sample may be carry-over from other donors' samples.

DNA of the CDR3: TGCAGTGCTAGAGTGGCTTCAGGGGAGACCCAGTACTTC. This encodes CSARVASGETQYF. The gene calls are TRBV20-1 and TRBJ2-5, with D possibly TRBD1 on 5 matching bases. Germline-derived CDR1 and CDR2 are DFQATT and SNEGSKA (reference sequence). V gave up 1 base and J gave up 5 bases, with 11 bases separating them. The CDR3 spans 13 residues.